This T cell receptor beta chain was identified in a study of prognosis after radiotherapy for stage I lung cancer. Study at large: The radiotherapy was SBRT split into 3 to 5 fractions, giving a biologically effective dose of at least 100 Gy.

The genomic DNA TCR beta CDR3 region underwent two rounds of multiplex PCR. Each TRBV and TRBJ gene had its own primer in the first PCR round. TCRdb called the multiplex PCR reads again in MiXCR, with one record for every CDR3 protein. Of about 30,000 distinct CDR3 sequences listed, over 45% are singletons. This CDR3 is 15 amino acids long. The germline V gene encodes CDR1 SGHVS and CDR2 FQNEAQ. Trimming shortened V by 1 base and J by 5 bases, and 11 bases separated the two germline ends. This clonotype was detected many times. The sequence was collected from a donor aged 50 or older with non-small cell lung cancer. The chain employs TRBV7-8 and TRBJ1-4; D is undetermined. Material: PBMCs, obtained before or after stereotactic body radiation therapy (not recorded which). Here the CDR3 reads CASSLGGSVNEKLFF. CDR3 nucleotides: TGTGCCAGCAGCTTAGGCGGCTCGGTGAATGAAAAACTGTTTTTT.